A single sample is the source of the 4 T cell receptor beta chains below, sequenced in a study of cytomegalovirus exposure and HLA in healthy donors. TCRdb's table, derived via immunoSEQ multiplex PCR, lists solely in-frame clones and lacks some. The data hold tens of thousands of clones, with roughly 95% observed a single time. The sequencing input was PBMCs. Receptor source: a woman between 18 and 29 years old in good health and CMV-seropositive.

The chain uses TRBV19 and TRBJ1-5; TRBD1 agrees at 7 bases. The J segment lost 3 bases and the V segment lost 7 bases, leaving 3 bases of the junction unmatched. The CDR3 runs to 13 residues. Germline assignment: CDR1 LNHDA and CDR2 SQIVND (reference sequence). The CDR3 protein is CASKTGANQPQHF. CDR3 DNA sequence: TGTGCCAGTAAAACAGGGGCCAATCAGCCCCAGCATTTT.

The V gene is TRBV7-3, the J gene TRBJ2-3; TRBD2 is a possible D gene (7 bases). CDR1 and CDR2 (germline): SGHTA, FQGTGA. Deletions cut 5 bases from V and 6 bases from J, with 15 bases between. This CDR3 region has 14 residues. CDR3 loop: CASSEGGEADTQYF. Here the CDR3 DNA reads TGTGCCAGCAGCGAGGGGGGGGAGGCCGATACGCAGTATTTT. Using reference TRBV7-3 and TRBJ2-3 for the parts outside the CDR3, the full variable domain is GAGVSQTPSNKVTEKGKYVELRCDPISGHTALYWYRQSLGQGPEFLIYFQGTGAADDSGLPNDRFFAVRPEGSVSTLKIQRTERGDSAVYLCASSEGGEADTQYFGPGTRLTVL.

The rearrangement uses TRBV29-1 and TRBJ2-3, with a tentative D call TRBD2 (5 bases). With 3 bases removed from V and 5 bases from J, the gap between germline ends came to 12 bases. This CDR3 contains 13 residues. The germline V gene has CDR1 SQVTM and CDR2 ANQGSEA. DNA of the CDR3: TGCAGCGTTGATATCCTAGCAGGAGATACGCAGTATTTT. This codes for CSVDILAGDTQYF.

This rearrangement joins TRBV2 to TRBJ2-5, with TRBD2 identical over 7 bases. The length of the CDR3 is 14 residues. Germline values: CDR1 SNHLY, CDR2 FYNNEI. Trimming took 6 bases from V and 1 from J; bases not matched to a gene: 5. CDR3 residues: CASRMGGPQETQYF. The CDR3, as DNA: TGTGCCAGCAGGATGGGAGGGCCCCAAGAGACCCAGTACTTC.